What follows describes a single T cell receptor (beta chain). No antigen is known for it. The data stem from a study of T cell responses to AZD1222 COVID-19 vaccine. This CDR3 region has 14 residues. Germline values: CDR1 SGHTA, CDR2 FQGTGA. V shed 5 bases and J 10 bases; nucleotides not matched to a gene: 7. Points from the study as a whole: Along spike, vaccine-associated CD4 TCRs were found throughout, with dominance at 160-218 and 743-854.

Sequenced by immunoSEQ multiplex PCR; TCRdb stores in-frame clones only, minus some. This table has about 180,000 clones, around nine tenths appearing once. The sequence derives from an adult in good health. The input for sequencing was peripheral blood, taken on day 0 of AZD1222 vaccination. The chain is built from TRBV7-3 and TRBJ1-6; 8 bases match TRBD1. CDR3 DNA: TGTGCCAGCAGCCCACAGGGGACAGGCTCACCCCTCCACTTT. Encoded protein: CASSPQGTGSPLHF.